A single T cell receptor (beta chain) is shown here with its context. This clonotype has ten or more counts. Its antigen remains unidentified. The input lacks base qualities; no much larger clone sits a single base away. A patient counted as having stable Graves' hyperthyroidism if no progression to ophthalmopathy occurred over 18 months of follow-up. The hyperthyroidism patients were between 18 and 65 years old and newly diagnosed, with a disease duration of less than 2 months. The study excluded patients with uncontrolled infections, other autoimmune diseases, pregnancy or lactation. Clinical symptoms, serum thyroxine and TRAb, thyroid ultrasound, and orbital computed tomography formed the basis for the diagnoses. PBMCs were isolated from 10 ml of fresh peripheral blood by Ficoll-Paque density gradient centrifugation. Total RNA was extracted using Trizol reagent, and RNA quality was assessed on an Agilent 2100 Bioanalyzer.

Including cysteine and phenylalanine, the CDR3 has 13 amino acids. The sequence is cut down to CDR3 DNA, 39 bases in frame from base 1. The trim is 5 bases for V and 6 bases for J, with a gap of 12 bases between the germline ends. The germline V gene supplies CDR1 SGHTA and CDR2 FQGNSA. These data are taken from a study of T cells in Graves' hyperthyroidism and ophthalmopathy (dated by TCRdb to 2018 to 2020). Some background on the complete study: Peripheral blood was sampled at the time of initial diagnosis, prior to any treatment. To identify distinguishing TCR V-J signatures, a discovery cohort of about 100 patients was used, comprising 40 to 45 with Graves' ophthalmopathy and around 57 with stable Graves' hyperthyroidism. Prospective prediction of ophthalmopathy was tested in an independent validation cohort of approximately 18 hyperthyroidism patients and 17 patients who later progressed to ophthalmopathy. In more than five Graves' hyperthyroidism patients, the study also compared T-cell repertoires from thyroid tissue with T-cell repertoires from blood. Following sampling, methimazole starting at 30 mg daily was given to hyperthyroidism patients, and high-dose intravenous methylprednisolone was given to ophthalmopathy patients. The paper reports TCR Vbeta CDR3 sequencing of more than 120 peripheral blood samples: 40 or so ophthalmopathy, about 75 hyperthyroidism and approximately 17 progressor patients. The roughly 90 discovery patients were divided at random into training and test sets in a 7:3 ratio.

The TCR beta CDR3 regions were amplified from RNA transcripts. A first-round RT-PCR of the TCR CDR3 used the HTBI primer set with the Qiagen OneStep RT-PCR kit. A second multiplex PCR round built the libraries, followed by size selection and purification. Libraries were sequenced paired-end with 100 bp reads on an Illumina HiSeq2000. The paper's data handling went like this. SOAPnuke was used to process the raw data, with reads discarded if the reads contained adapters or uncalled bases, had a mean Phred below 15, or lacked an exact constant-primer or identifier match. COPE v1.2.5 was used to merge high-quality paired reads, and clonotypes were defined as unique nucleotide sequences. MiTCR v1.1 was used to align the clonotypes against IMGT TRBV, TRBD and TRBJ reference segments. The analysis included only V-J combinations with a frequency above 0.0001, which together covered roughly 99% of the repertoires. A TCS score was defined as the ratio of F50 (clonal expansion) to E x V (chaos), with BLOSUM62-based TCRdist applied between CDR3 peptides within each V-J. Welch's t-statistics and random forest reduced just over 500 V-J features to about 13, which were used in a naive Bayes classifier (R e1071). The public reads were reanalyzed by TCRdb: fastp trimming at Q25, MiXCR alignment, in-frame beta chains only. Entries that share a CDR3 protein sequence are merged under the most common genes and DNA. These V and J calls are TCRdb output, not the study's own analysis. Present in this sample are 500,000 to 700,000 distinct CDR3 sequences, roughly 17% of which were seen just once. The ten largest clones represent 15% to 20% of the sample.

Study-level results and caveats: Sample size was not statistically predetermined, and investigators were not blinded to group allocation. In validation, the model predicted progression to ophthalmopathy a median of approximately 6.3 months before onset, with roughly 70% sensitivity and about 72% specificity. Blood samples also contained most of the expanded thyroid clonotypes (frequency above 0.001), which suggests that blood repertoires may reflect thyroid immune responses. A 13 V-J signature model separated ophthalmopathy from stable hyperthyroidism, with around 88% sensitivity and roughly 84% specificity in cross-validation and 80%/75% in testing.

This receptor was identified in a woman under 30 with Graves' hyperthyroidism. The chain is made from TRBV7-2 and TRBJ2-3; D gene: possibly TRBD2, on 6 matching bases. The sample was blood. The CDR3 has the sequence CASSINSGDTQYF. The bases read TGTGCCAGCAGCATAAACAGCGGGGATACGCAGTATTTT.